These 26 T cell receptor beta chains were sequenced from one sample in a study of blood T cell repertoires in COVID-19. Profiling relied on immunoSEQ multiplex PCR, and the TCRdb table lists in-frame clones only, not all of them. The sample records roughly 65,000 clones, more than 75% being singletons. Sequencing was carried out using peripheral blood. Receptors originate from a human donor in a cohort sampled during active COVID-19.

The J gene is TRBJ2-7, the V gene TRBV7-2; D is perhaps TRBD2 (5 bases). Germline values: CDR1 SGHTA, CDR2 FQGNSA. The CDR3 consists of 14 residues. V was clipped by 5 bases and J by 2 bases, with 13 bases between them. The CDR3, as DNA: TGTGCCAGCAGCGCCTATGAGGGAACCTACGAGCAGTACTTC. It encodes CASSAYEGTYEQYF.

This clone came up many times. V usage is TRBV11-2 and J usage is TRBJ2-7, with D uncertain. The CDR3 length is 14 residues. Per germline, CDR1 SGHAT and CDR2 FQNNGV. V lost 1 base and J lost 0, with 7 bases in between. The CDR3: CASSLGPLSYEQYF. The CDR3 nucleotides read TGTGCCAGCAGCTTAGGTCCTCTCTCCTACGAGCAGTACTTC. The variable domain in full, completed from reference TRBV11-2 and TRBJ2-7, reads EAGVAQSPRYKIIEKRQSVAFWCNPISGHATLYWYQQILGQGPKLLIQFQNNGVVDDSQLPKDRFSAERLKGVDSTLKIQPAKLEDSAVYLCASSLGPLSYEQYFGPGTRLTVT.

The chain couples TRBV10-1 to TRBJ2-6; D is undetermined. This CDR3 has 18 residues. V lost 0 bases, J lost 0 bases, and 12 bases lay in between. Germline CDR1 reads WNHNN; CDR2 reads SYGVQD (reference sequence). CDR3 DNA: TGCGCCAGCAGTGAGTCGCTAAGTCCAATCTCTGGGGCCAACGTCCTGACTTTC. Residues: CASSESLSPISGANVLTF.

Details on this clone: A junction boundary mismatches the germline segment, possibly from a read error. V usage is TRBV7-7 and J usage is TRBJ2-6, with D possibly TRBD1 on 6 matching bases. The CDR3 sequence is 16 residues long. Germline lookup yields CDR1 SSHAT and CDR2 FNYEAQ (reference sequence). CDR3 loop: CASSHPQGPGANVLTF. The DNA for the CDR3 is TGTGCTAGCAGTCATCCACAGGGTCCTGGGGCCAACGTCCTGACTTTC.

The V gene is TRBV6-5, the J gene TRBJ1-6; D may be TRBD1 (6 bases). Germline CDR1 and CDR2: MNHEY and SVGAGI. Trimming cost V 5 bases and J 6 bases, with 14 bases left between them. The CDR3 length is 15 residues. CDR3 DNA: TGTGCCAGCAGTAGAAACAGGGAGGGTAATTCACCCCTCCACTTT. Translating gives CASSRNREGNSPLHF.

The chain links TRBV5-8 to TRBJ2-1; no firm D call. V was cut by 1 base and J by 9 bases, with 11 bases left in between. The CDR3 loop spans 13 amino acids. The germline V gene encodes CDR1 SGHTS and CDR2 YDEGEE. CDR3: CASSLFGPGEQFF. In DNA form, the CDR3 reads TGTGCCAGCAGCTTGTTCGGCCCAGGTGAGCAGTTCTTC. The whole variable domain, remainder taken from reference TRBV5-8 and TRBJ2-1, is EAGVTQSPTHLIKTRGQQATLRCSPISGHTSVYWYQQALGLGLQFLLWYDEGEERNRGNFPPRFSGRQFPNYSSELNVNALELEDSALYLCASSLFGPGEQFFGPGTRLTVL.

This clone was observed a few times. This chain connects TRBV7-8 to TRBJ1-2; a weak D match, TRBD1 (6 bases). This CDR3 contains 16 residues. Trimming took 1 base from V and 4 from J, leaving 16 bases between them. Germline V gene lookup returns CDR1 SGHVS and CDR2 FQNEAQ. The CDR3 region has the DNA TGTGCCAGCAGCTTAGGGACAGTGGCGGATGGCTATGGCTACACCTTC. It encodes CASSLGTVADGYGYTF.

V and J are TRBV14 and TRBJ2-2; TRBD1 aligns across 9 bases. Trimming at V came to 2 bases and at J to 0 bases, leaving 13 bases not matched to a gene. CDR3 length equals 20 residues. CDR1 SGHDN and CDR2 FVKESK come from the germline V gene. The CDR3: CASSQLGGQGTYANTGELFF. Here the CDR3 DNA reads TGTGCCAGCAGCCAACTAGGAGGACAGGGGACTTATGCGAACACCGGGGAGCTGTTTTTT. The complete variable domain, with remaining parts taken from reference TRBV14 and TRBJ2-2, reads EAGVTQFPSHSVIEKGQTVTLRCDPISGHDNLYWYRRVMGKEIKFLLHFVKESKQDESGMPNNRFLAERTGGTYSTLKVQPAELEDSGVYFCASSQLGGQGTYANTGELFFGEGSRLTVL.

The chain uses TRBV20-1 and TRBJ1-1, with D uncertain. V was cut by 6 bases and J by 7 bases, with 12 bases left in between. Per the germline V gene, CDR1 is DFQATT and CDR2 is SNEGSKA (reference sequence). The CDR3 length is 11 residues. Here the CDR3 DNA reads TGCAGTGCCTCCTCACGGGATGAAGCTTTCTTT. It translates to CSASSRDEAFF.

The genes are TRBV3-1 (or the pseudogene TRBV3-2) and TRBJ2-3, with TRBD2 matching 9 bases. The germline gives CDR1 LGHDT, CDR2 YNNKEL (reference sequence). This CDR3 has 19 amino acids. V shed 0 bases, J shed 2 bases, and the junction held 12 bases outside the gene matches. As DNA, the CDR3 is TGTGCCAGCAGCCAAGATGGCGAGACTAGCGGTATAATCACAGATACGCAGTATTTT. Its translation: CASSQDGETSGIITDTQYF.

The CDR3 region has the DNA TGTGCCAGTAGTATGGAGACAGGGAGAGACTCTGGGGCCAACGTCCTGACTTTC. This encodes CASSMETGRDSGANVLTF. The rearrangement uses TRBV19 and TRBJ2-6, with 7 bases that match TRBD1. The germline CDR1 and CDR2 sequences are LNHDA and SQIVND (reference sequence). The CDR3 covers 18 residues. The trim removed 3 bases at V and 0 bases at J, leaving 8 bases unmatched.

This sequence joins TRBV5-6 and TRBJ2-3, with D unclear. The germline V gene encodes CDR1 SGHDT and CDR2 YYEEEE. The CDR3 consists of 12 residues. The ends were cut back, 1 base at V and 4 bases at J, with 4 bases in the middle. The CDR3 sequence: CASSLSADTQYF. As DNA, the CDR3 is TGTGCCAGCAGCTTGTCAGCAGATACGCAGTATTTT.

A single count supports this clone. The CDR3 region is CASSRPGQGIREQYF. The CDR3 DNA reads as TGTGCCAGCAGCCGACCGGGACAGGGGATTCGCGAGCAGTACTTC. This chain uses TRBV5-5 with TRBJ2-7, with 10 bases that match TRBD1. Germline V lookup: CDR1 SGHKS, CDR2 YYEKEE (reference sequence). With 4 bases clipped from V and 6 bases from J, the junction kept 10 bases outside the gene matches. The CDR3 is 15 residues long.

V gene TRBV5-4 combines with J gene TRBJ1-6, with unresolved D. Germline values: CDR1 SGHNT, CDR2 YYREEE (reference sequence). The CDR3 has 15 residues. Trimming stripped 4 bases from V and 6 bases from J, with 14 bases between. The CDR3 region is CASSPGGMTNSPLHF. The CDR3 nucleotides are TGTGCCAGCAGCCCGGGAGGCATGACTAATTCACCCCTCCACTTT.

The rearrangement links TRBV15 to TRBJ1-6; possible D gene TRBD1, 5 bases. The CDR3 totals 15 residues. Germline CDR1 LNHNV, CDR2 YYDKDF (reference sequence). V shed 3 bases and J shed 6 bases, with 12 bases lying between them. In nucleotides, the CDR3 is TGTGCCACCAGCAGGCGGGACTCTACTAATTCACCCCTCCACTTT. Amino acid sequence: CATSRRDSTNSPLHF.

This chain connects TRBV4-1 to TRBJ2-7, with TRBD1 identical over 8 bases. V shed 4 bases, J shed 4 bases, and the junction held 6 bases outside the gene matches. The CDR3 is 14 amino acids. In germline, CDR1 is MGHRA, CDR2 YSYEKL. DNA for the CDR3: TGCGCCAGCAGCCCGTCACAGGGGGTATACGAGCAGTACTTC. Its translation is CASSPSQGVYEQYF.

CDR3 sequence reads: CATSRESPGYEQYF. In nucleotides, the CDR3 is TGTGCCACCAGCAGAGAAAGTCCGGGCTACGAGCAGTACTTC. The J gene is TRBJ2-7, the V gene TRBV15; D remains ambiguous. Germline V gives CDR1 LNHNV, CDR2 YYDKDF (reference sequence). The CDR3 is 14 amino acids. Trimming cost V 0 bases and J 3 bases, with 9 bases left between them.

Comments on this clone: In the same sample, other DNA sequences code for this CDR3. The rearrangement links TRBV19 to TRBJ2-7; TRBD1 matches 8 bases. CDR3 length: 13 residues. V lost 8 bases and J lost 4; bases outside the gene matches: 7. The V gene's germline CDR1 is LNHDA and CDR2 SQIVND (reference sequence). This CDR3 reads CASSRTGIYEQYF. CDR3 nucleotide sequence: TGTGCCAGTTCCCGGACAGGGATATACGAGCAGTACTTC.

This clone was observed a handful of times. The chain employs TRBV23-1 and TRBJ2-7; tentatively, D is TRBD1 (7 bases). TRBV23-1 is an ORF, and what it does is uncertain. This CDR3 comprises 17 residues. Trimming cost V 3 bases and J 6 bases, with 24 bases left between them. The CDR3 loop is CASSQQGGIRARGEQYF. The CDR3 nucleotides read TGCGCCAGCAGTCAGCAGGGGGGAATAAGGGCGCGGGGCGAGCAGTACTTC.

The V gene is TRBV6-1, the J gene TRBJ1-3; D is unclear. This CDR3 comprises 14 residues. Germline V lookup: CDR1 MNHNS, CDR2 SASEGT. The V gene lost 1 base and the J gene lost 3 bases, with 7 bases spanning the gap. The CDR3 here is CASSEGGLGNTIYF. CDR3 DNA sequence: TGTGCCAGCAGTGAAGGCGGCCTTGGAAACACCATATATTTT.

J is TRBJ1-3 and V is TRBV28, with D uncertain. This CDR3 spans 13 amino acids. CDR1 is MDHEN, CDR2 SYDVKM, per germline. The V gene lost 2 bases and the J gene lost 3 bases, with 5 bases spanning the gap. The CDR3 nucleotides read TGTGCCAGCAGTTTAGGAGGTGGAAACACCATATATTTT. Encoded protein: CASSLGGGNTIYF.

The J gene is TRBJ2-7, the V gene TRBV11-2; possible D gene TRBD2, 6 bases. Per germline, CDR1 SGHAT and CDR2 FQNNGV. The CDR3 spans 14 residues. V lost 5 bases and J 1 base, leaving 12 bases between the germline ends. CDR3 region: CASSPGTSSYEQYF. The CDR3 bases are TGTGCCAGCAGCCCAGGGACTTCTTCCTACGAGCAGTACTTC.

The CDR3 spells CASRRAVVSTDTQYF. The CDR3 DNA sequence: TGTGCCTCCCGGAGGGCAGTTGTAAGCACAGATACGCAGTATTTT. J is TRBJ2-3 and V is TRBV6-6; D is possibly TRBD2 (6 bases). The CDR3 covers 15 residues. From germline, CDR1 is MNHNY and CDR2 SVGAGI (reference sequence). The V end was cut by 11 bases, the J end by 0 bases, with 18 bases between.

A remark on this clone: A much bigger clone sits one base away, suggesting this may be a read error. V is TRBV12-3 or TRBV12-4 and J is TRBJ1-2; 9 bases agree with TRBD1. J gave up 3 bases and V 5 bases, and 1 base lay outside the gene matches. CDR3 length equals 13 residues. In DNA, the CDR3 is TGTGCCAGCAGTCGGACAGGGGACTATGGCTACACCTTC. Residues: CASSRTGDYGYTF.

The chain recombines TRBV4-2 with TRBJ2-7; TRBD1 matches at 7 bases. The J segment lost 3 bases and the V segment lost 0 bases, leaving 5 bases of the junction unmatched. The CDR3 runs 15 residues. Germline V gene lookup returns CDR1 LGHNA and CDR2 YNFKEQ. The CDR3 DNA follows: TGTGCCAGCAGCCAAGAGGTCGGGACAGACTACGAGCAGTACTTC. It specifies CASSQEVGTDYEQYF.

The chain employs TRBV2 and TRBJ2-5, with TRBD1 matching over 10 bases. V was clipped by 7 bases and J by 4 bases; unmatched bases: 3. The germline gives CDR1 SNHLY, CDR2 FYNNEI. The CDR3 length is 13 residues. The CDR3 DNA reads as TGTGCCAGCAATCGACAGGGGGCAGAGACCCAGTACTTC. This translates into CASNRQGAETQYF.